Shown below are 22 T cell receptor beta chains from a single sample sequenced in a study of blood T cell repertoires in COVID-19. TCRdb's copy holds only in-frame clones and misses some; the assay was immunoSEQ multiplex PCR. The sample holds about 140,000 clones, about 79% seen once. The sample consisted of PBMCs or T cells enriched from blood (not recorded which). These receptors all stem from a woman between 45 and 65 years old who had recovered from COVID-19.

J is TRBJ2-5 and V is TRBV2; 7 nucleotides agree with TRBD2. The V gene end was trimmed by 4 bases and the J gene end by 1 base; junction bases not matched to a gene: 6. The CDR3 is made up of 15 amino acids. Germline V gives CDR1 SNHLY, CDR2 FYNNEI. For the CDR3, the DNA is TGTGCCAGCAGTGGTACACTAGCGACCCAAGAGACCCAGTACTTC. Its protein is CASSGTLATQETQYF.

V gene TRBV5-1 combines with J gene TRBJ1-2, with a weak D call TRBD1 (5 bases). CDR3 size: 14 residues. V dropped 5 bases and J dropped 2 bases, with 13 bases sitting between them. Germline loops: CDR1 SGHRS, CDR2 YFSETQ. CDR3 protein: CASRVGGENYGYTF. As DNA, the CDR3 is TGCGCCAGCAGGGTCGGAGGGGAAAACTATGGCTACACCTTC.

J is TRBJ1-3 and V is TRBV5-1; a weak D match, TRBD1 (5 bases). The germline V gene has CDR1 SGHRS and CDR2 YFSETQ. CDR3 length: 14 residues. V shed 4 bases and J shed 8 bases, with 16 bases lying between them. CDR3 residues: CASSNPGLVDTIYF. CDR3 DNA sequence: TGCGCCAGCAGCAATCCGGGACTGGTGGACACCATATATTTT.

This chain uses TRBV28 with TRBJ1-2, with a tentative D call TRBD1 (6 bases). V lost 5 bases and J lost 1, with 14 bases in between. From germline, CDR1 is MDHEN and CDR2 SYDVKM. This CDR3 comprises 15 residues. This CDR3 is CASSLLDRNNYGYTF. The CDR3 nucleotides read TGTGCCAGCAGTCTCCTAGACAGGAATAACTATGGCTACACCTTC.

This clone came up once. This rearrangement joins TRBV19 to TRBJ2-1, with 9 bases fitting TRBD2. The junction had 5 bases not matched to a gene; V was cut back by 4 bases and J by 1 base. CDR3 size: 16 residues. Germline values: CDR1 LNHDA, CDR2 SQIVND (reference sequence). CDR3 sequence reads: CASSTFSGRSYNEQFF. The CDR3 DNA reads as TGTGCCAGTAGTACCTTTAGCGGGAGATCCTACAATGAGCAGTTCTTC.

As to this clone: At one end, the junction sequence differs from germline, possibly due to a read error. The rearrangement uses TRBV2 and TRBJ2-2; 7 bases are a match to TRBD1. CDR3 length: 14 residues. Germline loops: CDR1 SNHLY, CDR2 FYNNEI. The CDR3 DNA reads TGTGCCAGCACGTCGGGACAGAACAACGGGGAGCTGTTTTTT. Amino acid sequence: CASTSGQNNGELFF. Looking up the rest from reference TRBV2 and TRBJ2-2 gives the full variable domain: EPEVTQTPSHQVTQMGQEVILRCVPISNHLYFYWYRQILGQKVEFLVSFYNNEISEKSEIFDDQFSVERPDGSNFTLKIRSTKLEDSAMYFCASTSGQNNGELFFGEGSRLTVL.

V is TRBV3-1 (or the pseudogene TRBV3-2) and J is TRBJ1-1; D is uncertain. CDR3 length equals 15 residues. CDR1 and CDR2 (germline): LGHDT, YNNKEL (reference sequence). Trimming shortened V by 3 bases and J by 1 base, and 12 bases separated the two germline ends. In DNA, the CDR3 is TGTGCCAGCAGCCACAACCGGGTCGAGAACACTGAAGCTTTCTTT. As protein: CASSHNRVENTEAFF.

V usage is TRBV19 and J usage is TRBJ2-2, with TRBD2 identical over 13 bases. Germline CDR1 LNHDA, CDR2 SQIVND (reference sequence). CDR3 length equals 17 residues. J gave up 2 bases and V 6 bases, and 6 bases lay outside the gene matches. The CDR3 DNA follows: TGTGCCAGTAGACTAGCGGGGGGGCTGCTCAACACCGGGGAGCTGTTTTTT. This encodes CASRLAGGLLNTGELFF.

V is TRBV11-2 and J is TRBJ1-3; D remains unclear. The CDR3 spans 17 residues. Germline loops: CDR1 SGHAT, CDR2 FQNNGV. V was shortened by 0 bases and J by 2 bases, with 14 bases between the two germline ends. The CDR3 loop is CASSLEAAPSPGNTIYF. CDR3 nucleotides: TGTGCCAGCAGCTTAGAGGCCGCACCATCCCCTGGAAACACCATATATTTT.

This chain links TRBV7-3 with TRBJ2-1; D gene unclear. CDR1 SGHTA and CDR2 FQGTGA come from the germline V gene. This CDR3 comprises 15 residues. The ends were cut back, 0 bases at V and 6 bases at J, with 12 bases in the middle. The CDR3 sequence: CASSLTHRRGNEQFF. Written as DNA, the CDR3 is TGTGCCAGCAGCTTAACGCACCGGCGAGGCAATGAGCAGTTCTTC.

CDR3 coding DNA: TGTGCCAGCAGATTTAGCGGGGGCTACGAGCAGTACTTC. Its translation is CASRFSGGYEQYF. The chain couples TRBV2 to TRBJ2-7; 9 bases are shared with TRBD2. V was pared by 6 bases and J by 3 bases, with 3 bases of the junction left unmatched. CDR1 and CDR2 from the germline V gene are SNHLY and FYNNEI. This CDR3 is built from 13 residues.

The CDR3 region has the DNA TGCGCCAGCAGCTCCGGACAGACTCCGTACAATGAGCAGTTCTTC. This translates into CASSSGQTPYNEQFF. The rearrangement uses TRBV5-1 and TRBJ2-1, with D perhaps TRBD1 (6 bases). V lost 3 bases and J lost 4, with 14 bases in between. CDR3 length equals 15 residues. Per the germline V gene, CDR1 is SGHRS and CDR2 is YFSETQ.

Only one count was recorded for this clone. The chain combines TRBV5-4 with TRBJ2-5; perhaps TRBD2 as D (6 bases). Germline V gives CDR1 SGHNT, CDR2 YYREEE (reference sequence). The ends were cut back, 1 base at V and 5 bases at J, with 9 bases in the middle. The CDR3 sequence is 13 residues long. CDR3 amino acids: CASSLWRVETQYF. DNA for the CDR3: TGTGCCAGCAGCTTGTGGAGGGTGGAGACCCAGTACTTC.

The genes are TRBV7-8 and TRBJ1-6; perhaps TRBD1 as D (5 bases). This CDR3 spans 14 amino acids. Trimming cost V 1 base and J 5 bases, with 6 bases left between them. CDR1 and CDR2 (germline): SGHVS, FQNEAQ. CDR3: CASSLGGDNSPLHF. The CDR3 coding sequence is TGTGCCAGCAGCTTAGGGGGGGATAATTCACCCCTCCACTTT.

The sample holds a few counts of this clone. This chain links TRBV29-1 with TRBJ1-4, with 8 bases fitting TRBD1. Germline CDR1 is SQVTM and CDR2 is ANQGSEA. This CDR3 has 12 residues. The V gene end was trimmed by 6 bases and the J gene end by 8 bases; junction bases not matched to a gene: 5. The CDR3 DNA reads as TGCAGCGTCGGACAGGGTGACGAAAAACTGTTTTTT. Its translation is CSVGQGDEKLFF.

This clone was observed a single time. J is TRBJ1-2 and V is TRBV18; D is unclear. This CDR3 spans 14 amino acids. V was clipped by 4 bases and J by 3 bases, with 12 bases between them. Germline V lookup: CDR1 KGHSH, CDR2 LQKENI. The CDR3 DNA reads as TGTGCCAGCTCACGGGCGCCAGGTGACTATGGCTACACCTTC. This sequence encodes CASSRAPGDYGYTF. Based on the CDR3 plus reference TRBV18 and TRBJ1-2, the full variable domain is NAGVMQNPRHLVRRRGQEARLRCSPMKGHSHVYWYRQLPEEGLKFMVYLQKENIIDESGMPKERFSAEFPKEGPSILRIQQVVRGDSAAYFCASSRAPGDYGYTFGSGTRLTVV.

The V call is TRBV7-9, the J call TRBJ2-1; 9 bases map to TRBD2. The V gene end was trimmed by 6 bases and the J gene end by 8 bases; junction bases not matched to a gene: 8. The CDR3 consists of 14 residues. Looked up from germline, CDR1 is SEHNR and CDR2 is FQNEAQ (reference sequence). The CDR3 nucleotides read TGTGCCAGCAGGACTAGCGGTAGTCCCCATGAGCAGTTCTTC. It codes for CASRTSGSPHEQFF.

This clone came up a few times. This chain joins TRBV7-3 and TRBJ2-3, with TRBD1 matching over 9 bases. The germline V gene has CDR1 SGHTA and CDR2 FQGTGA. The CDR3 runs to 16 residues. The V gene end was trimmed by 1 base and the J gene end by 3 bases; junction bases not matched to a gene: 5. The CDR3 is CASSLKRGTGTDTQYF. For the CDR3, the DNA is TGTGCCAGCAGCTTAAAGAGAGGGACAGGGACAGATACGCAGTATTTT.

The rearrangement links TRBV7-2 to TRBJ2-7; no definite D call. The CDR3 is made up of 15 amino acids. V was cut by 5 bases and J by 2 bases, with 16 bases left in between. Germline CDR1 SGHTA, CDR2 FQGNSA. For the CDR3, the DNA is TGTGCCAGCAGCCCTAAGGTAGCCTCTACCTACGAGCAGTACTTC. This encodes CASSPKVASTYEQYF.

The count of this clone is one. CDR3 bases: TGTGCCAGCAGACTAGCGGGAGGGCCGAAGACCCAGTACTTC. The encoded protein is CASRLAGGPKTQYF. The chain is built from TRBV2 and TRBJ2-5; TRBD2 matches 13 bases. The length of the CDR3 is 14 residues. Per germline, CDR1 SNHLY and CDR2 FYNNEI. The V and J ends lost 6 bases and 6 bases, in that order; junction bases with no gene match: 4.

CDR3: CASSIGVRGRNQPQHF. The CDR3 DNA reads as TGTGCCAGTAGTATAGGAGTGCGGGGGAGAAATCAGCCCCAGCATTTT. The V and J genes are TRBV19 and TRBJ1-5; D might be TRBD1 (5 bases). CDR3 length equals 16 residues. Trimming took off 1 base at V and 4 bases at J, with 14 bases between the two ends. The V gene's germline CDR1 is LNHDA and CDR2 SQIVND (reference sequence).

This clone appeared a few times. The V and J genes are TRBV9 and TRBJ1-6; 8 positions agree with TRBD1. The CDR3 is 14 residues long. Germline CDR1 reads SGDLS; CDR2 reads YYNGEE. V shed 4 bases, J shed 8 bases, and the junction held 5 bases outside the gene matches. Written as DNA, the CDR3 is TGTGCCAGCAGCCCCGACAGGGGTTATTCACCCCTCCACTTT. Protein sequence: CASSPDRGYSPLHF.